Listed here are 32 T cell receptor beta chains from one sample, sequenced in a study of early T cells in non-severe SARS-CoV-2 infection. TCRdb re-derived calls from the 5' RACE reads in MiXCR, one entry per CDR3 protein. Of 46,000 or so distinct CDR3 sequences listed, 13% were seen once; the top ten hold 10%. Material: whole blood. The receptors stem from an adult who was a healthcare worker with PCR-confirmed SARS-CoV-2 infection or an uninfected control (not recorded which).

The sample holds a few counts of this clonotype. The chain links TRBV20-1 to TRBJ1-5, with D tentatively TRBD1 (6 bases). This CDR3 contains 14 residues. CDR1 and CDR2 (germline): DFQATT, SNEGSKA (reference sequence). V was trimmed by 4 bases and J by 3 bases, leaving 13 bases between them. CDR3 in DNA: TGCAGTGCTAAGGGGGGGGCCCTCAATCAGCCCCAGCATTTT. The encoded protein is CSAKGGALNQPQHF.

This clonotype was detected ten times or more. This chain's CDR3 is CAISNTQGNYGYTF. The CDR3 DNA sequence: TGTGCCATCAGTAACACACAGGGGAACTATGGCTACACCTTC. The rearrangement joins TRBV10-3 to TRBJ1-2, with 7 bases aligning to TRBD1. Looked up from germline, CDR1 is ENHRY and CDR2 is SYGVKD. The V and J ends lost 5 bases and 2 bases, in that order; junction bases with no gene match: 5. This CDR3 is 14 amino acids long.

Ten or more counts support this clonotype. The chain recombines TRBV6-6 with TRBJ1-1; D ambiguous. V lost 8 bases and J 0 bases, leaving 13 bases between the germline ends. This CDR3 has 14 residues. Looked up from germline, CDR1 is MNHNY and CDR2 is SVGAGI (reference sequence). CDR3 protein: CASWEGGLNTEAFF. CDR3 nucleotide sequence: TGTGCCAGCTGGGAAGGAGGTTTGAACACTGAAGCTTTCTTT.

The chain employs TRBV6-1 and TRBJ2-1; 7 bases match TRBD1. This CDR3 has 15 residues. The trim removed 8 bases at V and 1 base at J, leaving 8 bases unmatched. Germline lookup yields CDR1 MNHNS and CDR2 SASEGT. CDR3 sequence (DNA): TGTGCCAGCCAACATTCAGGGGGATCCTACAATGAGCAGTTCTTC. Residues: CASQHSGGSYNEQFF.

This clonotype was detected many times. The V gene is TRBV7-9, the J gene TRBJ2-1; 8 bases map to TRBD2. Germline V gives CDR1 SEHNR, CDR2 FQNEAQ (reference sequence). This CDR3 has 16 amino acids. Trimming removed 3 bases from V and 10 bases from J; junction bases left unmatched: 14. CDR3 region: CASSFVPGLGAVEQFF. The CDR3 DNA is TGTGCCAGCAGCTTTGTTCCGGGACTAGGAGCTGTCGAGCAGTTCTTC.

This chain links TRBV20-1 with TRBJ1-1; D is ambiguous. V was pared by 3 bases and J by 1 base, with 15 bases between. Germline V lookup: CDR1 DFQATT, CDR2 SNEGSKA (reference sequence). The CDR3 is made up of 15 amino acids. The CDR3 here is CSASPLRRENTEAFF. CDR3 DNA: TGCAGTGCTAGTCCTCTCCGACGGGAGAACACTGAAGCTTTCTTT.

This clonotype has ten or more counts. The gene calls are TRBV5-6 and TRBJ1-5; unclear D gene. Per germline, CDR1 SGHDT and CDR2 YYEEEE. The CDR3 runs 14 residues. With 2 bases removed from V and 0 bases from J, the gap between germline ends came to 6 bases. The CDR3 coding sequence is TGTGCCAGCAGCTTCGCCTATAGCAATCAGCCCCAGCATTTT. Its translation: CASSFAYSNQPQHF.

This chain joins TRBV27 and TRBJ1-1, with a weak D call TRBD1 (5 bases). Looked up from germline, CDR1 is MNHEY and CDR2 is SMNVEV (reference sequence). The ends were cut back, 5 bases at V and 9 bases at J, with 19 bases in the middle. The CDR3 consists of 14 residues. CDR3 in DNA: TGTGCCAGCAGTACAACCCGCCGGGGGGATAAAGCTTTCTTT. Translation gives CASSTTRRGDKAFF.

This clonotype was counted ten times or more. The chain's CDR3 is CASSKETYEQYF. The CDR3 coding sequence is TGTGCCTCGTCCAAGGAGACCTACGAGCAGTACTTC. The rearrangement uses TRBV10-3 and TRBJ2-7, with unresolved D. This CDR3 is built from 12 residues. The V end lost 11 bases, the J end lost 2 bases, and 13 bases lay between the germline ends. Germline CDR1 ENHRY, CDR2 SYGVKD.

This clonotype occurred many times. This sequence joins TRBV7-2 and TRBJ1-1; no clear D. Trimming stripped 1 base from V and 8 bases from J, with 5 bases between. Germline CDR1 and CDR2: SGHTA and FQGNSA. This CDR3 is 11 amino acids long. CDR3 bases: TGTGCCAGCAGCTTAGGGGAGGAAGCTTTCTTT. Amino acid sequence: CASSLGEEAFF.

This clonotype has ten or more counts. The gene calls are TRBV2 and TRBJ2-3, with 10 positions matching TRBD2. Germline loops: CDR1 SNHLY, CDR2 FYNNEI. The CDR3 has 15 residues. Trimming at V came to 3 bases and at J to 1 base, leaving 1 base not matched to a gene. CDR3 sequence: CASSDGTSGTDTQYF. The CDR3 region has the DNA TGTGCCAGCAGTGATGGGACTAGCGGCACAGATACGCAGTATTTT. Using reference TRBV2 and TRBJ2-3 for the parts outside the CDR3, the full variable domain is EPEVTQTPSHQVTQMGQEVILRCVPISNHLYFYWYRQILGQKVEFLVSFYNNEISEKSEIFDDQFSVERPDGSNFTLKIRSTKLEDSAMYFCASSDGTSGTDTQYFGPGTRLTVL.

This clonotype was observed at least ten times. Written as DNA, the CDR3 is TGTGCCAGCAGCCCCTGGAGTCAGAGCAATCAGCCCCAGCATTTT. This encodes CASSPWSQSNQPQHF. The genes are TRBV6-1 and TRBJ1-5; D ambiguous. V was trimmed by 6 bases and J by 1 base, leaving 13 bases between them. CDR3 length equals 15 residues. CDR1 is MNHNS and CDR2 is SASEGT in the germline V gene.

This clonotype was counted many times. CDR3 nucleotides: TGTGCCAGCAGTCGAGGGACAGGGGTAGGGGAAGAGACCCAGTACTTC. As protein: CASSRGTGVGEETQYF. V gene TRBV6-5 combines with J gene TRBJ2-5; 10 bases align to TRBD1. The CDR3 consists of 16 residues. V lost 5 bases to trimming and J lost 3 bases; unmatched junction nucleotides: 9. CDR1 MNHEY and CDR2 SVGAGI come from the germline V gene.

The CDR3 bases are TGCGCCAGCAGCCAAGTCTCGGCAGGGCTGAACACTGAAGCTTTCTTT. The encoded protein is CASSQVSAGLNTEAFF. V is TRBV4-1 and J is TRBJ1-1, with D possibly being TRBD1 (5 bases). Germline V gives CDR1 MGHRA, CDR2 YSYEKL. The germline V and J ends were trimmed by 1 base and 0 bases, with 12 bases remaining between them. This CDR3 is 16 amino acids long.

This clonotype was counted at least ten times. V gene TRBV7-2 combines with J gene TRBJ2-5, with 15 bases identical to TRBD2. This CDR3 has 20 amino acids. Per the germline V gene, CDR1 is SGHTA and CDR2 is FQGNSA. With V trimmed by 4 bases and J by 2 bases, 14 bases remained unmatched. The CDR3 DNA follows: TGTGCCAGCAGCTCCCCCCGGACTAGCGGGGGGGCCGCGTGGCAAGAGACCCAGTACTTC. This translates into CASSSPRTSGGAAWQETQYF.

This clonotype was seen only a few times. The chain is built from TRBV20-1 and TRBJ2-3, with D tentatively TRBD1 or TRBD2 (5 bases each). V was clipped by 3 bases and J by 1 base, with 11 bases between them. The length of the CDR3 is 14 residues. CDR1 and CDR2 (germline): DFQATT, SNEGSKA (reference sequence). CDR3 loop: CSASGGSGTDTQYF. DNA of the CDR3: TGCAGTGCTAGTGGGGGATCGGGCACAGATACGCAGTATTTT.

In this sample, this clonotype turned up many times. The gene calls are TRBV7-9 and TRBJ2-1; 9 positions agree with TRBD2. After removal of 0 bases from V and 5 bases from J, the junction contained 23 bases not matched to a gene. The CDR3 totals 22 residues. CDR1 SEHNR and CDR2 FQNEAQ come from the germline V gene (reference sequence). This chain's CDR3 is CASSLAVVRAGGDEPPHNEQFF. In nucleotides, the CDR3 is TGTGCCAGCAGCTTAGCAGTTGTTCGAGCGGGGGGCGACGAACCCCCCCACAATGAGCAGTTCTTC.

This clonotype was counted only a few times. The V and J genes are TRBV3-1 and TRBJ2-7; 11 nucleotides line up with TRBD1. After removal of 4 bases from V and 4 bases from J, the junction contained 9 bases not matched to a gene. The germline gives CDR1 LGHDT, CDR2 YNNKEL (reference sequence). This CDR3 spans 16 amino acids. The CDR3 region is CASSPHPGQGEYEQYF. CDR3 coding DNA: TGTGCCAGCAGCCCCCACCCGGGACAGGGGGAATACGAGCAGTACTTC.

A few counts support this clonotype. The rearrangement uses TRBV11-1 and TRBJ2-7; no firm D call. Germline assignment: CDR1 SGHAT and CDR2 FQDESV (reference sequence). The CDR3 totals 15 residues. The V end lost 4 bases, the J end lost 1 base, and 14 bases lay between the germline ends. In DNA form, the CDR3 reads TGTGCCAGCAGCTCCGGACGTGGGATTTCCTACGAGCAGTACTTC. Translating it yields CASSSGRGISYEQYF.

This clonotype was seen many times. This chain joins TRBV2 and TRBJ2-2; the match to TRBD1 covers 7 bases. Germline values: CDR1 SNHLY, CDR2 FYNNEI. The V gene end was trimmed by 5 bases and the J gene end by 10 bases; junction bases not matched to a gene: 4. CDR3 length: 12 amino acids. The CDR3 loop reads CASSKTGQELFF. CDR3 DNA: TGTGCCAGCAGTAAGACAGGGCAGGAGCTGTTTTTT.

DNA for the CDR3: TGTGCCAGCAGCTTGGAACTAGCGGGGGACCAAGAGACCCAGTACTTC. Translating it yields CASSLELAGDQETQYF. The chain carries TRBV5-4 and TRBJ2-5; 11 bases are shared with TRBD2. The CDR3 has 16 amino acids. Trimming removed 0 bases from V and 0 bases from J; junction bases left unmatched: 1. Germline-derived CDR1 and CDR2 are SGHNT and YYREEE (reference sequence).

This clonotype came up many times. This chain links TRBV10-3 with TRBJ2-5, with D perhaps matching TRBD2 (5 bases). This CDR3 spans 13 amino acids. CDR1 and CDR2 (germline): ENHRY, SYGVKD. V gave up 10 bases and J gave up 1 base, with 13 bases separating them. CDR3 in amino acids: CATAGGGQETQYF. The DNA for the CDR3 is TGTGCCACCGCCGGAGGCGGCCAAGAGACCCAGTACTTC.

This clonotype was seen ten or more times. CDR3 sequence (DNA): TGTGCCAGCAGCCCCCTCCTCGGGGAGAATTCACCCCTCCACTTT. The encoded protein is CASSPLLGENSPLHF. The chain carries TRBV7-6 and TRBJ1-6; D is uncertain. V gave up 5 bases and J gave up 7 bases, with 15 bases separating them. Germline CDR1 is SGHVS and CDR2 is FNYEAQ. The CDR3 runs 15 residues.

This rearrangement joins TRBV5-1 to TRBJ2-3; 11 bases agree with TRBD2. The CDR3 length is 17 residues. Germline V gene data show CDR1 as SGHRS and CDR2 as YFSETQ. The V segment lost 4 bases and the J segment 2 bases; nucleotides outside the gene matches: 9. CDR3 coding DNA: TGCGCCAGCAGCCTCTCAGTAGCGGGGGGGAACACAGATACGCAGTATTTT. Its translation: CASSLSVAGGNTDTQYF.

This clonotype came up many times. The chain is built from TRBV20-1 and TRBJ2-1, with 7 bases fitting TRBD2. Germline V gene lookup returns CDR1 DFQATT and CDR2 SNEGSKA (reference sequence). This CDR3 has 15 amino acids. V was clipped by 0 bases and J by 5 bases; unmatched bases: 7. The CDR3 DNA sequence: TGCAGTGCTAGAGACGGGAGGAGTAGGAACAATGAGCAGTTCTTC. It specifies CSARDGRSRNNEQFF.

This clonotype was recorded many times. The chain is built from TRBV29-1 and TRBJ2-2, with 9 bases aligning to TRBD1. This CDR3 is 13 amino acids long. In germline, CDR1 is SQVTM, CDR2 ANQGSEA. V lost 7 bases and J lost 1; bases outside the gene matches: 1. The CDR3 reads CSGGQGNTGELFF. CDR3 coding DNA: TGCAGCGGGGGACAGGGGAACACCGGGGAGCTGTTTTTT.

This clonotype showed up many times. The J gene is TRBJ2-2, the V gene TRBV5-4; 9 positions match TRBD1. V lost 4 bases, J lost 5 bases, and 6 bases stayed unmatched. Germline V gene sequence: CDR1 SGHNT, CDR2 YYREEE (reference sequence). The CDR3 sequence is 15 residues long. In DNA form, the CDR3 reads TGTGCCAGCAGCGGAAGGACAGGGGAAACCGGGGAGCTGTTTTTT. It specifies CASSGRTGETGELFF.

V is TRBV19 and J is TRBJ2-7; D might be TRBD1 or TRBD2, each matching 5 bases. The CDR3 length is 13 residues. Germline V gene sequence: CDR1 LNHDA, CDR2 SQIVND (reference sequence). V was pared by 5 bases and J by 2 bases, with 10 bases between. CDR3 DNA: TGTGCCAGTAGTTCCGGGGCGACCTACGAGCAGTACTTC. Amino acids: CASSSGATYEQYF.

This clonotype has just one count. The rearrangement links TRBV7-6 to TRBJ2-3; D may be TRBD2 (6 bases). The germline gives CDR1 SGHVS, CDR2 FNYEAQ. V was cut by 5 bases and J by 0 bases, with 9 bases left in between. The length of the CDR3 is 14 residues. CDR3 sequence reads: CASSITSSTDTQYF. DNA for the CDR3: TGTGCCAGCAGCATTACTAGCAGCACAGATACGCAGTATTTT.

This clonotype is a singleton in its sample. The V gene is TRBV29-1, the J gene TRBJ2-6; D is ambiguous. Germline loops: CDR1 SQVTM, CDR2 ANQGSEA. V dropped 7 bases and J dropped 4 bases, with 11 bases sitting between them. The CDR3 loop spans 13 amino acids. The CDR3 reads CSAGSLGANVLTF. In DNA form, the CDR3 reads TGCAGCGCCGGAAGTCTGGGGGCCAACGTCCTGACTTTC.

The rearrangement links TRBV6-5 to TRBJ2-5; D is unresolved. Trimming removed 0 bases at V and 2 bases at J, with 4 bases between. The length of the CDR3 is 13 residues. The germline gives CDR1 MNHEY, CDR2 SVGAGI. The CDR3 DNA follows: TGTGCCAGCAGTTACTCAAATCAAGAGACCCAGTACTTC. It translates to CASSYSNQETQYF.

This clonotype was found many times. The chain carries TRBV18 and TRBJ2-1; 7 nucleotides match TRBD1. The CDR3 length is 13 residues. J was trimmed by 9 bases and V by 2 bases; bases with no gene match: 4. Germline V gene lookup returns CDR1 KGHSH and CDR2 LQKENI. The DNA of the CDR3 is TGTGCCAGCTCACCAAACCGGGACAGTGAGCAGTTCTTC. This gives the protein CASSPNRDSEQFF.